This TCR beta chain was obtained from a study of T-cell reconstitution after alpha-beta-depleted transplantation in children (dated by TCRdb to about 2016). Background for the entire study: Using TCR repertoire profiling, the study quantitatively followed how T-cell immune reconstitution unfolded in children after TCRalphabeta/CD19-depleted allogeneic hematopoietic cell transplantation.

Library creation used PCR. Instrument used: Illumina HiSeq 2500. TCR library preparation used molecular barcoding, with unique molecular identifiers applied to normalize quantification of the TCRbeta repertoire. Through fastp at Q25 and MiXCR, TCRdb rebuilt clones from the public reads, retaining in-frame beta chains. Each CDR3 protein gets just one entry, which takes the most common genes and DNA from the rows behind it. In this sample the table shows 45,000 to 60,000 distinct CDR3 sequences, 40% to 65% of which occur a single time. Around two fifths of the sample comes from the top ten. Explained via the paper, the treatment or condition label denotes: allogeneic hematopoietic cell transplantation with graft depleted of TCRalphabeta T cells and CD19 B cells. The transplant recipients were children given TCRalphabeta/CD19-depleted allogeneic hematopoietic cell grafts. Results the study describes overall, beyond this receptor: Hyperexpanded clone frequencies declined over subsequent months; after one year, T-cell counts and TCRbeta diversity were mostly attributed to newly produced T cells. In some patients, the high TCRbeta diversity seen at day 60 was put down to recipient T cells and intrathymic progenitors that had survived conditioning. About two months after transplant, the apparently early recovery of alphabetaT-cell counts reportedly depended on just several hundred clones that had expanded rapidly and came from non-depleted graft cells.

Reading the germline V gene gives CDR1 SGHRS and CDR2 YFSETQ. Including the terminal cysteine and phenylalanine, the CDR3 comprises 14 residues. The CDR3 DNA has 42 bases and is translated from base 1. Germline trimming amounts to 1 base on V and 8 bases on J, with 6 as the count of junction bases outside the gene matches. This clonotype was detected only a few times. No antigen is known for it. No base quality values were provided; no much bigger clone lies one nucleotide off. Here the chain combines TRBV5-1 and TRBJ1-2, with 9 bases in between that match TRBD1. This TCR came from a boy younger than two with SCID, due to receive a stem cell transplant. The sequencing here drew on peripheral blood, taken before TCRalphabeta/CD19-depleted stem cell transplant. The DNA sequence is given as TGCGCCAGCAGCTTGATCGGACAGGGGAACGGCTACACCTTC. Its coded protein is CASSLIGQGNGYTF. The CDR3 plus the reference TRBV5-1 and TRBJ1-2 genes for the other parts give the full variable domain: KAGVTQTPRYLIKTRGQQVTLSCSPISGHRSVSWYQQTPGQGLQFLFEYFSETQRNKGNFPGRFSGRQFSNSRSEMNVSTLELGDSALYLCASSLIGQGNGYTFGSGTRLTVV.